The rows below give T cell receptor beta chains drawn from one sample of a study of shared clonotypes between healthy human individuals. TCRdb's copy holds only in-frame clones and misses some; the assay was immunoSEQ multiplex PCR. The sample shows hundreds of thousands of clones, 70% to 80% of them seen only once. The sample taken for sequencing was PBMCs. The receptors shown here come from a middle-aged woman in good health. Some clones in this sample may be carry-over from other donors' samples. CDR3s include the opening cysteine and the closing phenylalanine or tryptophan. D genes are given only for firm matches. Where a row states a size, it is once, few, many or the class of an expanded clone; other rows omit it.

D,V,size,J,CDR3,DNA
TRBD2,TRBV10-3,-,TRBJ2-1,CAIAATTSGAYNEQFF,TGTGCCATCGCGGCAACAACTAGCGGGGCTTACAATGAGCAGTTCTTC
-,TRBV5-4,-,TRBJ1-2,CASSPETGYGYTF,TGTGCCAGCAGCCCCGAGACAGGCTATGGCTACACCTTC
-,TRBV4-3,-,TRBJ2-6,CASSPTEGANVLTF,TGCGCCAGCAGCCCAACGGAAGGGGCCAACGTCCTGACTTTC
TRBD2,TRBV29-1,-,TRBJ2-5,CSGEGLATESQYF,TGCAGCGGAGAAGGACTAGCTACAGAGAGCCAGTACTTC
-,TRBV11-2,-,TRBJ2-5,CASSLEGKGEVTQYF,TGTGCCAGCAGCTTAGAGGGGAAGGGGGAGGTAACCCAGTACTTC
-,TRBV6-1,-,TRBJ1-1,CASSAKAGESSNTEAFF,TGTGCCAGCAGTGCTAAGGCAGGGGAGAGTTCGAACACTGAAGCTTTCTTT
-,TRBV15,-,TRBJ2-7,CATSPSPFRDAYEQYF,TGTGCCACCAGCCCGAGTCCCTTTCGAGATGCCTACGAGCAGTACTTC
TRBD2,TRBV19,few,TRBJ2-1,CASSPLYRVDSGRASYNEQFF,TGTGCCAGTAGTCCCTTATACAGGGTCGATAGCGGGAGGGCCTCCTACAATGAGCAGTTCTTC
TRBD1,TRBV6-6,few,TRBJ1-4,CASSLPGQGNEKLFF,TGTGCCAGCAGTCTACCGGGACAGGGGAACGAAAAACTGTTTTTT
TRBD2,TRBV5-1,-,TRBJ2-5,CASSPGTSGRETQYF,TGCGCCAGCAGCCCCGGGACTAGCGGGAGGGAGACCCAGTACTTC